The sequence of this T cell receptor (beta chain) was determined in a study of cytomegalovirus exposure and HLA in healthy donors. This CDR3 spans 16 amino acids. The germline V gene has CDR1 SGHDT and CDR2 YYEEEE. The V end was cut by 5 bases, the J end by 0 bases, with 15 bases between. The PCR used 60 Vbeta and 13 Jbeta primers. Assay: immunoSEQ multiplex PCR; the TCRdb copy retains only in-frame clones and omits some. The sample includes 150,000 to 200,000 clones, 80% to 85% seen only once; the top ten take about 2%. The V gene is TRBV5-6, the J gene TRBJ1-3, with D unclear. The clonotype was recovered from a human donor in good health. Sequenced material: PBMCs. The CDR3 spells CASRRGLLISGNTIYF. The CDR3 DNA follows: TGTGCCAGCAGGAGAGGACTGCTGATCTCTGGAAACACCATATATTTT.